A single sample is the source of the 10 T cell receptor beta chains below, sequenced in a study of T-cell memory formation after mild COVID-19. TCRdb reprocessed the 5' RACE reads with MiXCR, giving one entry per CDR3 protein. The sample shows 100,000 to 130,000 distinct CDR3 sequences, 14% of them seen only once. The sample taken for sequencing was PBMCs or a T cell subset sorted from them (not recorded which). The receptors stem from a man aged 18 to 30 who had mild COVID-19 (a few samples of this study predate the infection). Cell type and time point are not known.

This clonotype has a count of ten or more. The V call is TRBV29-1, the J call TRBJ2-1, with D perhaps TRBD1 (6 bases). Trimming shortened V by 5 bases and J by 6 bases, and 14 bases separated the two germline ends. The CDR3 is made up of 13 amino acids. Germline loops: CDR1 SQVTM, CDR2 ANQGSEA. The CDR3 nucleotides read TGCAGCGTTCGTACAGGGTTGTTCAATGAGCAGTTCTTC. Amino acids: CSVRTGLFNEQFF.

This clonotype was found once. The genes are TRBV7-9 and TRBJ2-4; D gene uncertain. Looked up from germline, CDR1 is SEHNR and CDR2 is FQNEAQ (reference sequence). The length of the CDR3 is 14 residues. Between the trimmed V and J ends, which lost 1 base and 6 bases, there was a span of 10 bases. This chain's CDR3 is CASSLELDRNIQYF. Here the CDR3 DNA reads TGTGCCAGCAGCTTAGAGTTGGACCGAAACATTCAGTACTTC.

In this sample, this clonotype turned up many times. J is TRBJ1-2 and V is TRBV4-1, with D perhaps matching TRBD1 (5 bases). CDR3 length: 16 residues. CDR1 and CDR2 (germline): MGHRA, YSYEKL. Trimming shortened V by 1 base and J by 0 bases, and 12 bases separated the two germline ends. The CDR3 sequence is CASSQVGRGANYGYTF. DNA for the CDR3: TGCGCCAGCAGCCAAGTGGGTAGAGGGGCTAACTATGGCTACACCTTC.

The CDR3 is CASSGRDGGEETQYF. DNA for the CDR3: TGTGCCAGCAGTGGGCGGGACGGGGGCGAAGAGACCCAGTACTTC. This rearrangement joins TRBV12-3 or TRBV12-4 to TRBJ2-5; possibly TRBD1 or TRBD2 for D (6 bases each). V lost 5 bases to trimming and J lost 3 bases, with 16 bases between them. The length of the CDR3 is 15 residues.

The V gene is TRBV27, the J gene TRBJ2-3; a possible D gene is TRBD1 (5 bases). The germline V and J ends were trimmed by 5 bases and 4 bases, with 16 bases remaining between them. Germline V gives CDR1 MNHEY, CDR2 SMNVEV (reference sequence). There are 15 residues in the CDR3. The DNA for the CDR3 is TGTGCCAGCAGTCATCGTCAGGGAATAGCAGATACGCAGTATTTT. This codes for CASSHRQGIADTQYF.

V is TRBV5-1 and J is TRBJ1-6; 7 nucleotides match TRBD1. The CDR3 runs to 16 residues. V lost 4 bases to trimming and J lost 6 bases; unmatched junction nucleotides: 10. The germline gives CDR1 SGHRS, CDR2 YFSETQ. The CDR3 sequence: CASSPTTGNRNSPLHF. CDR3 sequence (DNA): TGCGCCAGCAGCCCGACGACAGGGAATCGTAATTCACCCCTCCACTTT.

This clonotype was counted many times. The chain uses TRBV6-2 or TRBV6-3 and TRBJ1-1, with a possible D match to TRBD1 (6 bases). There are 14 residues in the CDR3. From germline, CDR1 is MNHEY and CDR2 SVGEGT. The V end lost 7 bases, the J end lost 1 base, and 13 bases lay between the germline ends. The CDR3 sequence: CASTWDTPNTEAFF. DNA of the CDR3: TGTGCCAGCACCTGGGACACGCCGAACACTGAAGCTTTCTTT.

The table lists this clonotype with a few counts. The chain recombines TRBV11-2 with TRBJ2-3; TRBD2 might be the D (6 bases). Between the trimmed V and J ends, which lost 1 base and 2 bases, there was a span of 13 bases. CDR1 and CDR2 (germline): SGHAT, FQNNGV. CDR3 length: 16 amino acids. Here the CDR3 DNA reads TGTGCCAGCAGCTTAGTGGGTAGCGGCCCCACAGATACGCAGTATTTT. Residues: CASSLVGSGPTDTQYF.

V usage is TRBV6-2 or TRBV6-3 and J usage is TRBJ1-5; 7 nucleotides agree with TRBD1. The CDR3 is 15 residues long. Germline-derived CDR1 and CDR2 are MNHEY and SVGEGT. J gave up 6 bases and V 2 bases, and 7 bases lay outside the gene matches. This CDR3 reads CASSYVAGGSQPQHF. DNA of the CDR3: TGTGCCAGCAGTTACGTCGCAGGGGGGAGTCAGCCCCAGCATTTT.

The chain is built from TRBV7-2 and TRBJ1-1; possibly TRBD1 for D (6 bases). The CDR3 length is 15 residues. The V gene lost 5 bases and the J gene lost 1 base, with 14 bases spanning the gap. Per the germline V gene, CDR1 is SGHTA and CDR2 is FQGNSA. The CDR3: CASSPQGHQNTEAFF. The CDR3, as DNA: TGTGCCAGCAGCCCCCAGGGACATCAGAACACTGAAGCTTTCTTT.